These T cell receptor beta chains were read from a single sample in a study of T cell responses to AZD1222 COVID-19 vaccine. Clones were sequenced by immunoSEQ multiplex PCR, and TCRdb holds only the in-frame ones, with some missing. Altogether some 83,000 clones are present, approximately 91% being singletons, with the ten largest covering more than 5%. The material was peripheral blood, obtained 28 days after the second AZD1222 dose. Every receptor here comes from an adult who received the AZD1222 COVID-19 vaccine. Both conserved end residues are part of each CDR3. D genes are given only for firm matches. Size values are once, few and many counts, or a class for expanded clones, and some rows have none.

clone_size d_call j_call v_call cdr3_aa cdr3_nt
once . TRBJ1-5 TRBV7-2 CASSLDLRTTSNQPQHF TGTGCCAGCAGCTTAGATTTGAGGACCACGAGCAATCAGCCCCAGCATTTT
. . TRBJ1-5 TRBV6-2/TRBV6-3 CASSDHGYSNQPQHF TGTGCCAGCAGTGACCACGGTTATAGCAATCAGCCCCAGCATTTT
. . TRBJ2-7 TRBV27 CASSLRWGVGYEQYF TGTGCCAGCAGTTTAAGGTGGGGGGTTGGTTACGAGCAGTACTTC
. . TRBJ2-1 TRBV30 CAWRGRRRQNNEQFF TGTGCCTGGCGCGGTCGGAGAAGACAGAACAATGAGCAGTTCTTC
. . TRBJ1-5 TRBV28 CASRLPQGAALPQHF TGTGCCAGCAGACTTCCTCAAGGGGCGGCCCTACCCCAGCATTTT
. . TRBJ1-2 TRBV7-9 CASSSTGMKSLYYGYTF TGTGCCAGCAGTTCCACGGGGATGAAAAGTCTTTACTATGGCTACACCTTC
. . TRBJ1-5 TRBV2 CASRGTRDGQPQHF TGTGCCAGCAGGGGTACAAGGGACGGTCAGCCCCAGCATTTT
. TRBD1 TRBJ1-5 TRBV6-5 CASSPGGGQPQHF TGTGCCAGCAGCCCAGGGGGCGGCCAGCCCCAGCATTTT
. . TRBJ2-1 TRBV5-6 CASSWHDYNEQFF TGTGCCAGCAGCTGGCACGACTACAATGAGCAGTTCTTC
. TRBD2 TRBJ2-2 TRBV19 CASSLQTSGGVFGELFF TGTGCCAGTAGTCTCCAGACTAGCGGGGGGGTGTTCGGGGAGCTGTTTTTT
. . TRBJ2-3 TRBV10-3 CAIRDPASPQYF TGTGCCATCAGGGACCCGGCATCGCCGCAGTATTTT
. TRBD1 TRBJ1-4 TRBV30 CAWRDPGQIEKLFF TGTGCCTGGAGGGACCCGGGACAGATCGAAAAACTGTTTTTT
. . TRBJ1-1 TRBV27 CASSAGETEAFF TGTGCCAGCAGCGCGGGGGAAACGGAAGCTTTCTTT
. TRBD1 TRBJ2-7 TRBV5-1 CASSFLGQGMDEQYF TGCGCCAGCAGCTTCCTCGGACAGGGGATGGACGAGCAGTACTTC